This T cell receptor beta chain was sequenced during a study of CD8+ T cells in alopecia areata. Noted treatment: oral pan-JAK inhibitor, 5-10 mg twice daily. The CDR3 has 13 residues. Germline V CDR1 and CDR2: MNHEY, SVGAGI. With 7 bases removed from V and 5 bases from J, the gap between germline ends came to 14 bases. The study, taken as a whole, reports: More clonal than normal scalp was lesional scalp, particularly alopecia totalis/universalis. Tofacitinib significantly brought down scalp clonality and expanded CD8+ clones among top 100.

Extracted from the samples, RNA was reverse transcribed into cDNA to serve as the sequencing template. Here immunoSEQ multiplex PCR was the method, and the copy in TCRdb shows in-frame clones only, minus some. The sample consists of roughly 210,000 clones, around two fifths of them appearing once. In the case of this clone: Its antigen is unknown.

This receptor was taken from a human donor with alopecia areata. The rearrangement links TRBV6-5 to TRBJ1-1, with TRBD1 as a possible D gene (5 bases). The starting material was CD4+ T cells sorted from blood, obtained around week 37, from a patient treated with tofacitinib. The CDR3 region is CASTNPRETEAFF. The CDR3 bases are TGTGCCAGCACCAACCCCAGGGAGACTGAAGCTTTCTTT.